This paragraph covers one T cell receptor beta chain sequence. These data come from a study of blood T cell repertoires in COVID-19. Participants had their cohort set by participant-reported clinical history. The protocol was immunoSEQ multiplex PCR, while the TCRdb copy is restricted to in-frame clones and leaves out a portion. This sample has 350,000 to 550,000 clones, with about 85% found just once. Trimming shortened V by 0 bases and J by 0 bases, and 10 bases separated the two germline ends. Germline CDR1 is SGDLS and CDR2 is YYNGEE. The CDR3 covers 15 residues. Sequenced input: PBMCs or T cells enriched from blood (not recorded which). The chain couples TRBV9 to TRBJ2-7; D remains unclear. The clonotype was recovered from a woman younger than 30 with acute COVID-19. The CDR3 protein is CASSVDPGSSYEQYF. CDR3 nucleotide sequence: TGTGCCAGCAGCGTAGACCCAGGTAGCTCCTACGAGCAGTACTTC.